The sequence of this TCR beta chain was determined in a study of shared clonotypes between healthy human individuals. Turning to this clone: Its antigen is currently unknown.

The method was immunoSEQ multiplex PCR; TCRdb's version includes in-frame clones alone and lacks a portion of them. Of about 480,000 clones in the sample, roughly 79% were seen once. The CDR3 runs to 14 residues. The germline V and J ends were trimmed by 7 bases and 2 bases, with 14 bases remaining between them. The germline V gene encodes CDR1 SNHLY and CDR2 FYNNEI. The study, taken as a whole, reports: An effect of sequencing depth on clonotype sharing among donors was expected.

The sample taken for sequencing was PBMCs. This chain links TRBV2 with TRBJ2-5; no clear D. The sequence derives from a woman between 40 and 50 years old in good health. Some clones in this sample may be carry-over from other donors' samples. This chain's CDR3 is CASKLGSRQETQYF. The CDR3 region has the DNA TGTGCCAGCAAGTTAGGTTCACGGCAAGAGACCCAGTACTTC.